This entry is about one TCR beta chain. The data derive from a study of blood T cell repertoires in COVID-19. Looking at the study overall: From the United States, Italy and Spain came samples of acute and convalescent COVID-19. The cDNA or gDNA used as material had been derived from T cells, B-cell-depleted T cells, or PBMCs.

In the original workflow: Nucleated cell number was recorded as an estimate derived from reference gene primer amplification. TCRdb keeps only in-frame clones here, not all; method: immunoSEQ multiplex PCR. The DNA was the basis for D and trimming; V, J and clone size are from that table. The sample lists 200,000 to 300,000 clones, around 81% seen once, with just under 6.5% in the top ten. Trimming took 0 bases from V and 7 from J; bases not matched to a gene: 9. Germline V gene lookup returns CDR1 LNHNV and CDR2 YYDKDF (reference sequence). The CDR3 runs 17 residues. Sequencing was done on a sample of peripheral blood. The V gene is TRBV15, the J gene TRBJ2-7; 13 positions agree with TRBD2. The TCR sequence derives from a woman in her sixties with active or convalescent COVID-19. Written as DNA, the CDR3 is TGTGCCACCAGCAGAGATTTGCGACTAGCGGGAGGTATTGAGCAGTACTTC. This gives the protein CATSRDLRLAGGIEQYF.